This entry concerns a single TCR beta chain. The assay was immunoSEQ multiplex PCR, and TCRdb's table has in-frame clones only and misses some. This repertoire shows nearly 40,000 clones, 80% to 90% found once; its top ten account for more than 7%. This sample is drawn from a study of blood T cell repertoires in COVID-19. Study details: The United States, Italy and Spain supplied acute and convalescent COVID-19 samples.

The CDR3 sequence is 16 residues long. Trimming took off 4 bases at V and 1 base at J, with 11 bases between the two ends. Germline CDR1 is LGHNA and CDR2 is YSLEER. Sequencing input: peripheral blood. This receptor was identified in a woman in her sixties or seventies with acute or convalescent COVID-19. The rearrangement joins TRBV4-3 to TRBJ2-6, with D perhaps matching TRBD1 (6 bases). The CDR3 DNA sequence: TGCGCCAGCAGCCCAGGGGTGATTTCTGGGGCCAACGTCCTGACTTTC. Its translation is CASSPGVISGANVLTF.